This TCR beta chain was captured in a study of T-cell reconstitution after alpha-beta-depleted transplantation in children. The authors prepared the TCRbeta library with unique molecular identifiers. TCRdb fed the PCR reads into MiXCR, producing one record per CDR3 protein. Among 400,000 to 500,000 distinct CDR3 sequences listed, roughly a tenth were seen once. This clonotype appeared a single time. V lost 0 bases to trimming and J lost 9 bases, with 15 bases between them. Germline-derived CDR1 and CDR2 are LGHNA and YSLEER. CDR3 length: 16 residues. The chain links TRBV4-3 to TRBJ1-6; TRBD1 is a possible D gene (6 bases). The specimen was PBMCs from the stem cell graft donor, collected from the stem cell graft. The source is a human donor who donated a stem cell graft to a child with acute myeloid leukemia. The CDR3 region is CASSQELSIGGSPLHF. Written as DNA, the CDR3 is TGCGCCAGCAGCCAAGAATTGAGTATAGGGGGTTCACCCCTCCACTTT.